One and the same sample provided the 23 T cell receptor beta chains below, sequenced in a study of Graves' ophthalmopathy and Graves' hyperthyroidism. Beta-chain TCR CDR3 regions were amplified from RNA transcripts. First-round RT-PCR relied on HTBI primers, and a second-round multiplex PCR came next. TCRdb ran MiXCR on the multiplex PCR reads and lists one entry per CDR3 protein. The table records hundreds of thousands of distinct CDR3 sequences, 20% to 25% of them present only once. Material for sequencing was peripheral blood. These receptors came from a woman younger than 35 with stable Graves' hyperthyroidism. Some clones in this sample may be carry-over from other donors' samples.

This clonotype came up a few times. The chain has TRBV4-1 and TRBJ2-5; D could derive from TRBD1 or TRBD2 (6 bases each). The germline CDR1 and CDR2 sequences are MGHRA and YSYEKL. V gave up 0 bases and J gave up 5 bases, with 19 bases separating them. The CDR3 has 17 residues. The CDR3 DNA reads as TGCGCCAGCAGCCAAGAGAAGGGGGGTGCGTCGGGGGAGACCCAGTACTTC. Encoded protein: CASSQEKGGASGETQYF.

The CDR3 region has the DNA TGCGCCAGCAGTGAGAAGGGGTTGGATGAAGCTTTCTTT. Protein sequence: CASSEKGLDEAFF. The genes are TRBV10-2 and TRBJ1-1; a weak D match, TRBD1 (5 bases). Trimming left V 2 bases short and J 7 bases short, with 11 bases between. From germline, CDR1 is WSHSY and CDR2 SAAADI. This CDR3 spans 13 amino acids.

The V call is TRBV19, the J call TRBJ2-2; D call uncertain. Germline lookup yields CDR1 LNHDA and CDR2 SQIVND (reference sequence). The CDR3 runs 15 residues. V was clipped by 1 base and J by 8 bases, with 14 bases between them. Here the CDR3 DNA reads TGTGCCAGTAGTATAGGCCCGAGGAGCTTGGGGGAGCTGTTTTTT. Protein: CASSIGPRSLGELFF.

In its sample, this clonotype was seen many times. V and J are TRBV10-3 and TRBJ2-5, with a possible D match to TRBD1 (5 bases). Between the trimmed V and J ends, which lost 3 bases and 5 bases, there was a span of 10 bases. The CDR3 has 13 amino acids. The germline V gene encodes CDR1 ENHRY and CDR2 SYGVKD. Written as DNA, the CDR3 is TGTGCCATCAGTGACAGGGCGGTTGAGACCCAGTACTTC. Its protein is CAISDRAVETQYF.

In this sample, this clonotype turned up many times. The chain is built from TRBV30 and TRBJ1-1; 9 bases agree with TRBD1. The CDR3 is 14 residues long. Germline V lookup: CDR1 GTSNPN, CDR2 SVGIG (reference sequence). J lost 5 bases, V lost 2 bases, and 6 bases had no gene match. The CDR3 sequence: CAWSSGTGWTEAFF. The DNA of the CDR3 is TGTGCCTGGAGTTCCGGGACAGGGTGGACTGAAGCTTTCTTT.

This clonotype occurred many times. The chain recombines TRBV6-5 with TRBJ1-5; 7 nucleotides match TRBD1. J was trimmed by 4 bases and V by 6 bases; bases with no gene match: 9. The CDR3 is 15 amino acids. The germline V gene encodes CDR1 MNHEY and CDR2 SVGAGI. CDR3 region: CASSLMGTANQPQHF. The CDR3, as DNA: TGTGCCAGCAGCCTAATGGGGACAGCTAATCAGCCCCAGCATTTT.

The chain is built from TRBV11-2 and TRBJ1-5; TRBD1 aligns across 7 bases. The CDR3 is made up of 16 amino acids. Losses at the gene ends were 2 bases for V and 1 base for J; bases not matched to a gene: 5. From germline, CDR1 is SGHAT and CDR2 FQNNGV. The CDR3 is CASSLFQGGSNQPQHF. The DNA for the CDR3 is TGTGCCAGCAGCTTATTTCAGGGGGGCAGCAATCAGCCCCAGCATTTT. The variable domain in full, with the rest retrieved from reference TRBV11-2 and TRBJ1-5, is EAGVAQSPRYKIIEKRQSVAFWCNPISGHATLYWYQQILGQGPKLLIQFQNNGVVDDSQLPKDRFSAERLKGVDSTLKIQPAKLEDSAVYLCASSLFQGGSNQPQHFGDGTRLSIL.

J is TRBJ1-6 and V is TRBV11-2, with TRBD1 identical over 9 bases. The ends lost 5 bases at V and 7 bases at J; junction bases unmatched: 9. The CDR3 runs to 16 residues. Germline V gene data show CDR1 as SGHAT and CDR2 as FQNNGV. The CDR3 DNA is TGTGCCAGCAGCAACCCCGGGACAGGGTCAAATTCACCCCTCCACTTT. This translates into CASSNPGTGSNSPLHF.

Concerning this clonotype itself: A read error may explain this, as a much larger clone is one base away. This chain's CDR3 is CAWSVGSRLFEIQYF. As DNA, the CDR3 is TGTGCCTGGAGTGTGGGCAGCCGACTTTTCGAGATCCAGTACTTC. The chain carries TRBV30 and TRBJ2-5, with D uncertain. The germline V gene has CDR1 GTSNPN and CDR2 SVGIG (reference sequence). The CDR3 runs to 15 residues.

The genes are TRBV10-3 and TRBJ2-7; D unclear. The CDR3 is 11 residues long. Per the germline V gene, CDR1 is ENHRY and CDR2 is SYGVKD. The ends were cut back, 10 bases at V and 3 bases at J, with 10 bases in the middle. CDR3: CATREDYEQYF. In DNA, the CDR3 is TGTGCCACCCGCGAGGACTACGAGCAGTACTTC.

This clonotype appeared many times. The rearrangement joins TRBV28 to TRBJ2-7; D possibly matches TRBD1 or TRBD2 (6 bases each). V was clipped by 6 bases and J by 2 bases, with 14 bases between them. This CDR3 has 14 amino acids. Germline V lookup: CDR1 MDHEN, CDR2 SYDVKM. CDR3 nucleotides: TGTGCCAGCAGCCCACTAGGGGGGACCTACGAGCAGTACTTC. Its translation: CASSPLGGTYEQYF. Using reference TRBV28 and TRBJ2-7 for the parts outside the CDR3, the full variable domain is DVKVTQSSRYLVKRTGEKVFLECVQDMDHENMFWYRQDPGLGLRLIYFSYDVKMKEKGDIPEGYSVSREKKERFSLILESASTNQTSMYLCASSPLGGTYEQYFGPGTRLTVT.

This clonotype occurred many times. The rearrangement links TRBV14 to TRBJ1-1; D not certain. The germline V gene encodes CDR1 SGHDN and CDR2 FVKESK. The CDR3 extends over 12 amino acids. Trimming cost V 0 bases and J 6 bases, with 5 bases left between them. DNA of the CDR3: TGTGCCAGCAGCCAAGAGCGGTCTGAAGCTTTCTTT. Protein product: CASSQERSEAFF. The variable domain in full, completed from reference TRBV14 and TRBJ1-1, reads EAGVTQFPSHSVIEKGQTVTLRCDPISGHDNLYWYRRVMGKEIKFLLHFVKESKQDESGMPNNRFLAERTGGTYSTLKVQPAELEDSGVYFCASSQERSEAFFGQGTRLTVV.

This clonotype has a count of ten or more. The chain joins TRBV13 to TRBJ2-2; 10 nucleotides line up with TRBD1. Germline trimming cut 4 bases from V and 5 bases from J; bases unmatched to any gene: 4. Germline CDR1 reads PRHDT; CDR2 reads FYEKMQ (reference sequence). The CDR3 extends over 15 amino acids. CDR3 protein: CASSSGTGATGELFF. CDR3 sequence (DNA): TGTGCCAGCAGCTCAGGGACAGGGGCAACCGGGGAGCTGTTTTTT.

Ten or more counts support this clonotype. The V and J genes are TRBV5-5 and TRBJ1-2; no firm D call. The CDR3 sequence is 15 residues long. The V and J ends lost 0 bases and 4 bases respectively, with 13 bases between them. Germline CDR1 is SGHKS and CDR2 is YYEKEE (reference sequence). The CDR3 DNA reads as TGTGCCAGCAGCTTGGGGCCCATTCAGGTCTATGGCTACACCTTC. This sequence encodes CASSLGPIQVYGYTF. The complete variable domain, with remaining parts taken from reference TRBV5-5 and TRBJ1-2, reads DAGVTQSPTHLIKTRGQQVTLRCSPISGHKSVSWYQQVLGQGPQFIFQYYEKEERGRGNFPDRFSARQFPNYSSELNVNALLLGDSALYLCASSLGPIQVYGYTFGSGTRLTVV.

At least ten counts were recorded for this clonotype. The CDR3 sequence: CAGSTGGGSPLHF. CDR3 DNA: TGTGCCGGATCAACAGGGGGCGGCTCACCCCTCCACTTT. The chain carries TRBV12-3 or TRBV12-4 and TRBJ1-6, with 9 bases lining up with TRBD1. This CDR3 contains 13 residues. Unmatched junction bases numbered 9, after V lost 11 bases and J lost 10 bases.

This clonotype was counted many times. This rearrangement joins TRBV29-1 to TRBJ1-1; no firm D call. The ends were cut back, 0 bases at V and 0 bases at J, with 8 bases in the middle. Germline V gene data show CDR1 as SQVTM and CDR2 as ANQGSEA. CDR3 length equals 14 residues. The CDR3 nucleotides are TGCAGCGTTGAAGATGGGCAGATGAACACTGAAGCTTTCTTT. It codes for CSVEDGQMNTEAFF. The complete variable domain, with remaining parts taken from reference TRBV29-1 and TRBJ1-1, reads SAVISQKPSRDICQRGTSLTIQCQVDSQVTMMFWYRQQPGQSLTLIATANQGSEATYESGFVIDKFPISRPNLTFSTLTVSNMSPEDSSIYLCSVEDGQMNTEAFFGQGTRLTVV.

This clonotype was seen repeatedly, ten times or more. The chain joins TRBV28 to TRBJ1-2, with TRBD1 identical over 7 bases. CDR1 and CDR2 (germline): MDHEN, SYDVKM. J was trimmed by 5 bases and V by 8 bases; bases with no gene match: 17. This CDR3 spans 16 amino acids. The DNA of the CDR3 is TGTGCCAGCGTCCAGGGTGGGAAGGGGGCTTATTATGGCTACACCTTC. The encoded protein is CASVQGGKGAYYGYTF.

V is TRBV5-1 and J is TRBJ1-2; 12 nucleotides match TRBD1. The CDR3 is made up of 15 amino acids. The ends lost 4 bases at V and 8 bases at J; junction bases unmatched: 9. Germline V gene data show CDR1 as SGHRS and CDR2 as YFSETQ. CDR3 in amino acids: CASSTPGQGAGGYTF. As DNA, the CDR3 is TGCGCCAGCAGCACCCCGGGACAGGGGGCAGGCGGCTACACCTTC. The full variable domain, rest sourced from reference TRBV5-1 and TRBJ1-2, is KAGVTQTPRYLIKTRGQQVTLSCSPISGHRSVSWYQQTPGQGLQFLFEYFSETQRNKGNFPGRFSGRQFSNSRSEMNVSTLELGDSALYLCASSTPGQGAGGYTFGSGTRLTVV.

This chain connects TRBV6-1 to TRBJ2-5; TRBD1 or TRBD2 may be the D gene (6 bases each). V lost 2 bases, J lost 1 base, and 14 bases lay in between. The germline V gene encodes CDR1 MNHNS and CDR2 SASEGT. The CDR3 runs 16 residues. CDR3 in DNA: TGTGCCAGCAGTGAATTCTGGGGGGCCTCCCAAGAGACCCAGTACTTC. Protein product: CASSEFWGASQETQYF.

This clonotype was seen a handful of times. The genes are TRBV6-5 and TRBJ1-1; 7 nucleotides align to TRBD1. The CDR3 has 13 residues. Per the germline V gene, CDR1 is MNHEY and CDR2 is SVGAGI. Germline trimming cut 0 bases from V and 6 bases from J; bases unmatched to any gene: 1. The CDR3 DNA is TGTGCCAGCAGTTACTCGACAGGGCCTGAAGCTTTCTTT. It yields the protein CASSYSTGPEAFF.

There are many counts of this clonotype. V is TRBV28 and J is TRBJ2-7; D remains ambiguous. V lost 8 bases, J lost 3 bases, and 11 bases lay in between. The CDR3 has 12 residues. The V gene's germline CDR1 is MDHEN and CDR2 SYDVKM. The CDR3 loop is CASGLKGYEQYF. CDR3 nucleotides: TGTGCCAGCGGGCTGAAGGGCTACGAGCAGTACTTC.

This clonotype was observed at least ten times. The chain links TRBV12-3 or TRBV12-4 to TRBJ1-2, with D perhaps TRBD1 (6 bases). The germline V and J ends were trimmed by 5 bases and 7 bases, with 14 bases remaining between them. The CDR3 runs 13 residues. The CDR3 DNA follows: TGTGCCAGCAGTGGGGGGGGCTCTTCTGGCTACACCTTC. It yields the protein CASSGGGSSGYTF.

This clonotype came up many times. The chain couples TRBV6-1 to TRBJ2-7; D possibly corresponds to TRBD1 (5 bases). Germline CDR1 and CDR2: MNHNS and SASEGT. The V end was cut by 0 bases, the J end by 3 bases, with 9 bases between. This CDR3 is built from 14 residues. CDR3: CASSEAGQRYEQYF. CDR3 sequence (DNA): TGTGCCAGCAGTGAAGCGGGGCAGCGCTACGAGCAGTACTTC.